This TCR beta chain was sequenced during a study of T cell responses to AZD1222 COVID-19 vaccine. General study findings and limits: Clonal diversity may have been underestimated, and the donors were mostly white British, with more females than males.

Using immunoSEQ multiplex PCR, the repertoire was profiled, and TCRdb retains in-frame clones only, with some absent. The sample lists under 140,000 clones, 81% occurring once. Trimming removed 2 bases from V and 6 bases from J; junction bases left unmatched: 9. This CDR3 region has 16 residues. Germline assignment: CDR1 KGHSH and CDR2 LQKENI. This clone showed up just a few times. The antigen is not known. The sequencing used peripheral blood, collected on day 0 of AZD1222 vaccination. J is TRBJ1-4 and V is TRBV18, with 7 bases identical to TRBD1. This TCR was recovered from an adult in good health. CDR3 protein: CASSPRLTGSDEKLFF. Here the CDR3 DNA reads TGTGCCAGCTCACCAAGATTGACAGGGTCAGATGAAAAACTGTTTTTT.